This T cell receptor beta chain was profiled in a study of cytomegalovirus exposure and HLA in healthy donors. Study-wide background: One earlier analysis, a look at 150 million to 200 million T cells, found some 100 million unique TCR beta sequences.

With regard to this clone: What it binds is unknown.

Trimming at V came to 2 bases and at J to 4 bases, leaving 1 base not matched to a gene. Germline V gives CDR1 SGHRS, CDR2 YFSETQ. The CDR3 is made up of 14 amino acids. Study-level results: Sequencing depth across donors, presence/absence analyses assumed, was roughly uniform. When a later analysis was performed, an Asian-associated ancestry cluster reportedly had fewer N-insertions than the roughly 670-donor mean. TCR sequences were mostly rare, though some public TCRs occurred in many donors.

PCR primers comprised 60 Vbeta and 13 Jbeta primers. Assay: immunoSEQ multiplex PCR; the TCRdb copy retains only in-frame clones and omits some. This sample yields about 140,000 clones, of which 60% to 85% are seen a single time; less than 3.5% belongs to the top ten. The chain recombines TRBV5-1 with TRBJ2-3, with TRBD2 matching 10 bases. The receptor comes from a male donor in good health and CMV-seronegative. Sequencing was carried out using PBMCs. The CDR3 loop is CASSLAGGADTQYF. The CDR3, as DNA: TGCGCCAGCAGCTTAGCGGGAGGGGCAGATACGCAGTATTTT. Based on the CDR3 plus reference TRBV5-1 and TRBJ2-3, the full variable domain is KAGVTQTPRYLIKTRGQQVTLSCSPISGHRSVSWYQQTPGQGLQFLFEYFSETQRNKGNFPGRFSGRQFSNSRSEMNVSTLELGDSALYLCASSLAGGADTQYFGPGTRLTVL.